Following are 3 T cell receptor beta chains from one sample sequenced in a study of response to subunit inactivated influenza vaccine. TCRdb recomputed calls from the RT-PCR reads with MiXCR, one row per CDR3 protein. The sample comprises around 520,000 distinct CDR3 sequences, over 9.5% of which are singletons, and 10% to 13% rests with the top ten. The specimen was PBMCs from blood, collected on the day of vaccination. The source of these receptors is a man aged 50 to 59 who received an inactivated influenza vaccine.

The rearrangement links TRBV6-1 to TRBJ1-4; 7 bases map to TRBD1. CDR3 length: 14 amino acids. Germline CDR1 reads MNHNS; CDR2 reads SASEGT. Unmatched junction bases numbered 11, after V lost 6 bases and J lost 10 bases. The CDR3, as DNA: TGTGCCAGCAGCCCCCAGACAGGGAGTGGAAAACTGTTTTTT. Its translation: CASSPQTGSGKLFF.

The gene calls are TRBV4-2 and TRBJ2-5; TRBD2 matches at 9 bases. Trimming cost V 4 bases and J 5 bases; bases outside gene matches: 14. Germline V lookup: CDR1 LGHNA, CDR2 YNFKEQ. The CDR3 is 17 amino acids. CDR3 sequence: CASSPTGAGGRGETQYF. The DNA of the CDR3 is TGTGCCAGCAGCCCTACTGGGGCGGGGGGGCGTGGGGAGACCCAGTACTTC.

The J gene is TRBJ1-1, the V gene TRBV20-1; perhaps TRBD1 as D (6 bases). The CDR3 has 15 amino acids. V dropped 0 bases and J dropped 1 base, with 12 bases sitting between them. Germline V CDR1 and CDR2: DFQATT, SNEGSKA (reference sequence). The CDR3 coding sequence is TGCAGTGCTAGAGATGTGGGGGGCGCGAACACTGAAGCTTTCTTT. It codes for CSARDVGGANTEAFF.